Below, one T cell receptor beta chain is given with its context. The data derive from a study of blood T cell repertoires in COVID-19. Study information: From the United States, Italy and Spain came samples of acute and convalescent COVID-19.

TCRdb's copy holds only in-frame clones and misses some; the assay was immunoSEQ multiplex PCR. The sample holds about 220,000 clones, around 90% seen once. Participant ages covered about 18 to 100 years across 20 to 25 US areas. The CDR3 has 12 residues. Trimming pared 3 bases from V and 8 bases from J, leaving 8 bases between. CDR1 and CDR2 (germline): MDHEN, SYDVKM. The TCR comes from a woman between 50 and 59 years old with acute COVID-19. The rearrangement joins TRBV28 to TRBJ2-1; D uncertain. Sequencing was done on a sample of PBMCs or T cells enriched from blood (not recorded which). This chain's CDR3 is CASSFRAYEQFF. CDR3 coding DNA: TGTGCCAGCAGTTTCAGAGCGTATGAGCAGTTCTTC. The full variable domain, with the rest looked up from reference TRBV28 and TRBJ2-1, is DVKVTQSSRYLVKRTGEKVFLECVQDMDHENMFWYRQDPGLGLRLIYFSYDVKMKEKGDIPEGYSVSREKKERFSLILESASTNQTSMYLCASSFRAYEQFFGPGTRLTVL.